These T cell receptor beta chains were read from a single sample in a study of cytomegalovirus exposure and HLA in healthy donors. Assay: immunoSEQ multiplex PCR; the TCRdb copy retains only in-frame clones and omits some. This table has approximately 160,000 clones, around 86% appearing once. The sequenced sample was PBMCs. The receptors were gathered from a human donor in good health. The CDR3 runs from the conserved cysteine through the conserved F or W. Fields, in order: V gene, clone size, D gene, CDR3 length, J gene, CDR3 protein, CDR3 DNA. D genes are given only for firm matches. Only some rows state a clone size, as once, few, many or a class for expanded clones.

TRBV28,.,TRBD1,15,TRBJ2-7,CASSPSGTGGREQYF,TGTGCCAGCAGTCCTTCCGGGACAGGGGGCCGCGAGCAGTACTTC
TRBV2,.,TRBD2,14,TRBJ2-1,CASRKTSGNNEQFF,TGTGCCAGCAGGAAGACTAGCGGGAATAATGAGCAGTTCTTC
TRBV7-9,.,TRBD2,15,TRBJ2-7,CASSPPGLAGDEQYF,TGTGCCAGCAGCCCCCCCGGACTAGCGGGGGACGAGCAGTACTTC
TRBV27,.,TRBD1,16,TRBJ1-2,CASSRNPGGLNYGYTF,TGTGCCAGCAGTCGGAACCCAGGGGGCCTTAACTATGGCTACACCTTC
TRBV7-8,.,TRBD1,16,TRBJ2-3,CASSSIRGLSPDTQYF,TGTGCCAGCAGCTCAATTAGGGGGCTGAGCCCAGATACGCAGTATTTT
TRBV2,.,.,14,TRBJ2-7,CASSRGLEGYEQYF,TGTGCCAGCAGCCGCGGACTGGAGGGGTACGAGCAGTACTTC
TRBV27,.,TRBD2,16,TRBJ2-1,CASRPPGLAGYNEQFF,TGTGCCAGCAGACCCCCGGGACTAGCGGGCTACAATGAGCAGTTCTTC
TRBV19,.,TRBD1,15,TRBJ1-1,CASSVHRGYYTEAFF,TGTGCCAGTAGTGTTCACAGGGGGTATTACACTGAAGCTTTCTTT
TRBV29-1,.,.,12,TRBJ1-2,CSVGGGARGYTF,TGCAGCGTTGGGGGCGGGGCCCGTGGCTACACCTTC
TRBV6-4,.,TRBD2,16,TRBJ2-1,CASSPSGGLNYNEQFF,TGTGCCAGCTCCCCTAGCGGGGGCCTCAATTACAATGAGCAGTTCTTC
TRBV9,.,.,14,TRBJ1-2,CASSVGDRNYGYTF,TGTGCCAGCAGCGTAGGAGACAGGAACTATGGCTACACCTTC
TRBV7-2,.,TRBD2,16,TRBJ2-2,CASSFGGGINTGELFF,TGTGCCAGCAGCTTTGGCGGGGGGATAAACACCGGGGAGCTGTTTTTT
TRBV6-6,.,TRBD1,14,TRBJ2-5,CASSYDTGGETQYF,TGTGCCAGCAGTTACGACACAGGGGGAGAGACCCAGTACTTC
TRBV5-8,.,.,12,TRBJ2-7,CASSRSRSGQYF,TGTGCCAGCAGCCGGAGTCGATCGGGGCAGTACTTC
TRBV7-3,.,TRBD1,15,TRBJ2-1,CASSQGTGTFNEQFF,TGTGCCAGCAGCCAGGGGACAGGGACCTTCAATGAGCAGTTCTTC
TRBV14,.,TRBD1,15,TRBJ1-4,CASSQESGGGEKLFF,TGTGCCAGCAGCCAAGAATCAGGGGGCGGTGAAAAACTGTTTTTT
TRBV7-2,.,TRBD1,16,TRBJ2-2,CASSFRGGPNTGELFF,TGTGCCAGCAGCTTCAGAGGGGGCCCGAACACCGGGGAGCTGTTTTTT
TRBV6-5,.,.,13,TRBJ1-1,CASSYSRNTEAFF,TGTGCCAGCAGTTACTCCAGAAACACTGAAGCTTTCTTT
TRBV7-2,.,.,16,TRBJ2-5,CASSFRDFPTSETQYF,TGTGCCAGCAGCTTTAGGGACTTCCCCACTTCGGAGACCCAGTACTTC
TRBV7-2,.,TRBD2,15,TRBJ2-1,CASSYSGGYYNEQFF,TGTGCCAGCAGCTATAGCGGGGGGTATTACAATGAGCAGTTCTTC
TRBV4-3,few,.,14,TRBJ2-3,CASSQDFGADTQYF,TGCGCCAGCAGCCAAGATTTCGGGGCAGATACGCAGTATTTT
TRBV15,.,TRBD1,18,TRBJ1-1,CATSRGRPGQNVNTEAFF,TGTGCCACCAGCAGAGGACGCCCGGGACAGAATGTGAACACTGAAGCTTTCTTT